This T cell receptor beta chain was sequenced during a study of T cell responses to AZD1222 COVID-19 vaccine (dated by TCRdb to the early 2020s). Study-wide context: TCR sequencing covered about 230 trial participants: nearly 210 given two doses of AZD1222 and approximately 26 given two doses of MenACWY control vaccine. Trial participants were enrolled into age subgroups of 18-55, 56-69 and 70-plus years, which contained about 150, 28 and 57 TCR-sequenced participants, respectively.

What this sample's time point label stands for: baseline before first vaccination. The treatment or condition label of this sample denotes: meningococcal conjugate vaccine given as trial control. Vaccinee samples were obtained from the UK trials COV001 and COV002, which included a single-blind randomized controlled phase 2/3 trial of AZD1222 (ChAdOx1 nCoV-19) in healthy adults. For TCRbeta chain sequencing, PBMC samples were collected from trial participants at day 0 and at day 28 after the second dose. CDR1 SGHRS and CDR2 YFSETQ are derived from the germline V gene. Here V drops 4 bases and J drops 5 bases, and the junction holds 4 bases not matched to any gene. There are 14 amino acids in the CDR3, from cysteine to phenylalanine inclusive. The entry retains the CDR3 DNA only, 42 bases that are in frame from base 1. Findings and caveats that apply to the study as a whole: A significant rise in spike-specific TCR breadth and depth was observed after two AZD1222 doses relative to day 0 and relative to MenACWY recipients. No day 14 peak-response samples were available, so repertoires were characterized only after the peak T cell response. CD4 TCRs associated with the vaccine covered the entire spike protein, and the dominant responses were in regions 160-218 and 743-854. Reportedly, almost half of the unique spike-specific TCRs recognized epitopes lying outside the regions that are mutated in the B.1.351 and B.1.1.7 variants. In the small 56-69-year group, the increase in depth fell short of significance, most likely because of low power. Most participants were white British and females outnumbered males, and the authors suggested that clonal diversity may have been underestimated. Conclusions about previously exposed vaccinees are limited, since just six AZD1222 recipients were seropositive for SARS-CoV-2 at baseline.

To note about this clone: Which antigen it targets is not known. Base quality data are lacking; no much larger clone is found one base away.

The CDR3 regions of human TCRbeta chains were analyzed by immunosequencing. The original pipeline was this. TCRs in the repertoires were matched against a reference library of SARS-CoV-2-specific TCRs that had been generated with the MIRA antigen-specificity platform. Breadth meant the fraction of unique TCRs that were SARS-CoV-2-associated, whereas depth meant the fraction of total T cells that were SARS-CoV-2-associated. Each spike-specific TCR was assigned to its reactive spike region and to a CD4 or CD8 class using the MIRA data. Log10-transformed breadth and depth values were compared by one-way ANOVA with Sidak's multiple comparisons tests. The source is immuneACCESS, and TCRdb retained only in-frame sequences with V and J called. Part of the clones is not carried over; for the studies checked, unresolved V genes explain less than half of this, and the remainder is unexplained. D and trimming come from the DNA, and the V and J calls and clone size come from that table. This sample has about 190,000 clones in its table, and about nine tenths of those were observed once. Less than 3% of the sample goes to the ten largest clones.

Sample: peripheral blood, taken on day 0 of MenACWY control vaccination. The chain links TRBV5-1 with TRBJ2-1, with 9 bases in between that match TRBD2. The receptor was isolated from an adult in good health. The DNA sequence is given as TGCGCCAGCAGCGGCGGGGGGGCGGACAATGAGCAGTTCTTC. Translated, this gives CASSGGGADNEQFF.